Following are 4 T cell receptor beta chains from one sample sequenced in a study of blood T cell repertoires in COVID-19. This table comes from immunoSEQ multiplex PCR, and its TCRdb copy is limited to in-frame clones, with some not included. The sample includes 40,000 to 55,000 clones, about 88% of them seen just once. The specimen sequenced was peripheral blood. The receptors were gathered from a man aged 45-65 years with active COVID-19.

V gene TRBV3-1 (or the pseudogene TRBV3-2) combines with J gene TRBJ1-2, with D uncertain. This CDR3 contains 13 residues. Looked up from germline, CDR1 is LGHDT and CDR2 is YNNKEL (reference sequence). Trimming stripped 4 bases from V and 0 bases from J, with 6 bases between. CDR3 loop: CASSRGTNYGYTF. CDR3 nucleotides: TGTGCCAGCAGCCGCGGAACTAACTATGGCTACACCTTC.

V usage is TRBV19 and J usage is TRBJ1-6, with no clear D. Germline V gene data show CDR1 as LNHDA and CDR2 as SQIVND (reference sequence). This CDR3 has 14 amino acids. Trimming left V 7 bases short and J 7 bases short, with 14 bases between. The DNA for the CDR3 is TGTGCCAGTAACCAACGGGGAACGAATTCACCCCTCCACTTT. Amino acids: CASNQRGTNSPLHF.

The chain is built from TRBV7-2 and TRBJ2-7; perhaps TRBD2 as D (6 bases). The germline CDR1 and CDR2 sequences are SGHTA and FQGNSA. Deletions cut 5 bases from V and 7 bases from J, with 18 bases between. This CDR3 is 14 amino acids long. This chain's CDR3 is CASSPNAGRAEQYF. CDR3 sequence (DNA): TGTGCCAGCAGCCCGAACGCGGGGCGGGCTGAGCAGTACTTC.

The chain carries TRBV6-5 and TRBJ1-5; the match to TRBD1 covers 9 bases. The CDR3 is 14 amino acids. Germline-derived CDR1 and CDR2 are MNHEY and SVGAGI. V lost 10 bases, J lost 0 bases, and 4 bases stayed unmatched. The chain's CDR3 is CATQGAHSNQPQHF. In nucleotides, the CDR3 is TGTGCCACACAGGGGGCCCATAGCAATCAGCCCCAGCATTTT.